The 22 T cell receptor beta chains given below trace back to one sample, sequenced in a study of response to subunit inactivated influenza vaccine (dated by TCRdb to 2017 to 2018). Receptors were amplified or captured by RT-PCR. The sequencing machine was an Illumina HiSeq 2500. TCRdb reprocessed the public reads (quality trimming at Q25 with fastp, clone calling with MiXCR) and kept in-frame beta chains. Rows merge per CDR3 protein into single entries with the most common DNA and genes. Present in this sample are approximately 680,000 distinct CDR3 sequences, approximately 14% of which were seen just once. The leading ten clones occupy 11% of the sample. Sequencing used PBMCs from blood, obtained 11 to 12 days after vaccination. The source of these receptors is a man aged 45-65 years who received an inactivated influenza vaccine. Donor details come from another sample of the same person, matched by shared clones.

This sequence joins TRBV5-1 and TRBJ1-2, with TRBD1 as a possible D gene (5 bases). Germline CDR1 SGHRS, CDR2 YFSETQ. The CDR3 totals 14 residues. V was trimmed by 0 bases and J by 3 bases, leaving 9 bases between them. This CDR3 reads CASSLGLGDYGYTF. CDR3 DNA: TGCGCCAGCAGCTTGGGACTGGGGGACTATGGCTACACCTTC.

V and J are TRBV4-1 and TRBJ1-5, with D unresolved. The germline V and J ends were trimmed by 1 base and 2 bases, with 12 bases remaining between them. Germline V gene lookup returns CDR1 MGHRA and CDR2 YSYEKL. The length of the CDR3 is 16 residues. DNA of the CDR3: TGCGCCAGCAGCCAAGTTGAGGGTGCGGGCAATCAGCCCCAGCATTTT. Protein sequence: CASSQVEGAGNQPQHF.

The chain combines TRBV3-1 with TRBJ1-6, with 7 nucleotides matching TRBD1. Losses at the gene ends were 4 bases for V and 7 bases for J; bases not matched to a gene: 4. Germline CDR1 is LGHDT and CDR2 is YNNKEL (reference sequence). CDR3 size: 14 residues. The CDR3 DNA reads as TGTGCCAGCAGCCCGGACAGGATGAATTCACCCCTCCACTTT. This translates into CASSPDRMNSPLHF. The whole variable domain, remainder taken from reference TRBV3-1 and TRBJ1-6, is DTAVSQTPKYLVTQMGNDKSIKCEQNLGHDTMYWYKQDSKKFLKIMFSYNNKELIINETVPNRFSPKSPDKAHLNLHINSLELGDSAVYFCASSPDRMNSPLHFGNGTRLTVT.

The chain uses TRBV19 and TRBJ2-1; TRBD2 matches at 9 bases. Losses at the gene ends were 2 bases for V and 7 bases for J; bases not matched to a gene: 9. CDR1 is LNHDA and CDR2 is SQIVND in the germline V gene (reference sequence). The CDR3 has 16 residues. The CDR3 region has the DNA TGTGCCAGTAGTATATCTGCGGGAGGGCCGGTTAATGAGCAGTTCTTC. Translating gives CASSISAGGPVNEQFF.

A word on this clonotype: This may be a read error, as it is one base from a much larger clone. The CDR3 bases are TGTGCCAGCAGCGGCCATCTACCAGGGAACTATGGCTACATCTTC. As protein: CASSGHLPGNYGYIF. The rearrangement joins TRBV7-9 to TRBJ1-2; D perhaps matches TRBD1 (5 bases). The CDR3 has 15 residues. Germline V gene data show CDR1 as SEHNR and CDR2 as FQNEAQ (reference sequence).

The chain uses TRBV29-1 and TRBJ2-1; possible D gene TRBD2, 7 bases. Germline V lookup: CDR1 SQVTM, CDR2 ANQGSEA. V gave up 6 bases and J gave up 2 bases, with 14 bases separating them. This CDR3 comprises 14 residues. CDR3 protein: CSVKGGGTYNEQFF. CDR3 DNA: TGCAGCGTGAAAGGGGGGGGAACCTACAATGAGCAGTTCTTC.

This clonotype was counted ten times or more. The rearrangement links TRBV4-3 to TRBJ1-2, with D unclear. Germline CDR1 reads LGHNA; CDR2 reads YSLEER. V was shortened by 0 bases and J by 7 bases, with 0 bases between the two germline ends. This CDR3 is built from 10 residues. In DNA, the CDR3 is TGCGCCAGCAGCCAAGATGGCTACACCTTC. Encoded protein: CASSQDGYTF.

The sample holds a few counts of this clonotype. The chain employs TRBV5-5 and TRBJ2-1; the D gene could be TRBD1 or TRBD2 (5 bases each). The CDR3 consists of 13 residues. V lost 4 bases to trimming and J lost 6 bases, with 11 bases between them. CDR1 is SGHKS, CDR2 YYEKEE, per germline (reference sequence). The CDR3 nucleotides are TGTGCCAGCAGCACGGGACGAGCCAATGAGCAGTTCTTC. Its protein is CASSTGRANEQFF.

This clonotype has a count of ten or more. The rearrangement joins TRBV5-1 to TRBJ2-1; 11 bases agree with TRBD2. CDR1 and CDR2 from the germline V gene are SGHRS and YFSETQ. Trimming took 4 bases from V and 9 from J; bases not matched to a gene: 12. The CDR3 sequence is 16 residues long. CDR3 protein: CASSERTSGSVTEQFF. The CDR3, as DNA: TGCGCCAGCAGCGAACGAACTAGCGGGAGTGTAACTGAGCAGTTCTTC. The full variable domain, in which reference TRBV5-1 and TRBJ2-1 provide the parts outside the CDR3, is KAGVTQTPRYLIKTRGQQVTLSCSPISGHRSVSWYQQTPGQGLQFLFEYFSETQRNKGNFPGRFSGRQFSNSRSEMNVSTLELGDSALYLCASSERTSGSVTEQFFGPGTRLTVL.

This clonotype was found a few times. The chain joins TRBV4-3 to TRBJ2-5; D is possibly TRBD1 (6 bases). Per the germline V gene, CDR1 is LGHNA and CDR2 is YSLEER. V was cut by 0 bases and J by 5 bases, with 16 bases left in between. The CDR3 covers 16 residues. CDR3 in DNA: TGCGCCAGCAGCCAAGATAAGGGACATGCCGCGGAGACCCAGTACTTC. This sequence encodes CASSQDKGHAAETQYF.

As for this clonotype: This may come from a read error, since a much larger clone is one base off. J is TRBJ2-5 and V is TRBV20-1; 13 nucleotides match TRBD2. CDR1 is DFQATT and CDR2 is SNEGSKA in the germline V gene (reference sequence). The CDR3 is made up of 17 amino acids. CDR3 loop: CCASSFTSGRDQETQYF. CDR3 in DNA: TGCTGTGCTAGCTCATTTACTAGCGGGAGGGACCAAGAGACCCAGTACTTC.

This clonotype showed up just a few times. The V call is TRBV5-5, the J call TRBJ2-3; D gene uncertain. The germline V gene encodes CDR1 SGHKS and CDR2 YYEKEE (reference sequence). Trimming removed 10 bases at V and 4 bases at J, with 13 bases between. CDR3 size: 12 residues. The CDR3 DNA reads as TGTGCCTTCCACCACCCCGCAGATACGCAGTATTTT. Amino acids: CAFHHPADTQYF.

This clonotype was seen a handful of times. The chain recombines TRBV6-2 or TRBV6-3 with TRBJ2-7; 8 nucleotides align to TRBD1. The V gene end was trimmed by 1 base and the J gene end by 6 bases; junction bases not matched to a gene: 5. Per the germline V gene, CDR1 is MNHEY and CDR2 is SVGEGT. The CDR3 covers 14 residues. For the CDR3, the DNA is TGTGCCAGCAGTTACTTGGGGACAGGTCGCGAGCAGTACTTC. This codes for CASSYLGTGREQYF.

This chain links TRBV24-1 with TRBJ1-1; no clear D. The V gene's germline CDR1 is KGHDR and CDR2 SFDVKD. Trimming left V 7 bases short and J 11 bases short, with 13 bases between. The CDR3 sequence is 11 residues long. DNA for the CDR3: TGTGCCACCAGCGACCAAGGGCGGGCTTTCTTT. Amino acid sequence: CATSDQGRAFF.

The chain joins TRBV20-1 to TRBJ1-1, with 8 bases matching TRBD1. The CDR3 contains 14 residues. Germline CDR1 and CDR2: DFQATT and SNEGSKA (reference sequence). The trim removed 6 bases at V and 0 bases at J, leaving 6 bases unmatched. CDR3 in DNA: TGCAGTGCCCGGCCAGGGGGCCTGAACACTGAAGCTTTCTTT. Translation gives CSARPGGLNTEAFF.

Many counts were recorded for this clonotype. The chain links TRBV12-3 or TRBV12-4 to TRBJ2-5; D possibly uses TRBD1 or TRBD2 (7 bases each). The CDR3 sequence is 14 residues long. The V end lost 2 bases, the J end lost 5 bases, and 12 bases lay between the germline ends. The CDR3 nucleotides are TGTGCCAGCAGTTTAAGGCAGGGGGGGGAGACCCAGTACTTC. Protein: CASSLRQGGETQYF.

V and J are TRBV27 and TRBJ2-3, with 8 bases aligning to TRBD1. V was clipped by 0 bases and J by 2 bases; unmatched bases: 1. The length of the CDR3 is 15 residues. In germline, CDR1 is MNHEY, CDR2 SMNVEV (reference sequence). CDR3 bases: TGTGCCAGCAGTTTATCGGGACAGGACACAGATACGCAGTATTTT. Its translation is CASSLSGQDTDTQYF.

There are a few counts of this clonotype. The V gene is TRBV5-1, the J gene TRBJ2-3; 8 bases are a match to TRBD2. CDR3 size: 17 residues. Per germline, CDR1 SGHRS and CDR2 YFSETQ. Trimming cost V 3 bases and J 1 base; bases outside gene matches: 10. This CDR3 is CASSSHNSGSGTDTQYF. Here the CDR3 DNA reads TGCGCCAGCAGCTCTCATAACAGCGGGAGTGGCACAGATACGCAGTATTTT.

CDR3 amino acids: CSVEAGVEETQYF. The CDR3 DNA sequence: TGCAGCGTTGAGGCGGGGGTGGAAGAGACCCAGTACTTC. V gene TRBV29-1 combines with J gene TRBJ2-5, with 7 positions matching TRBD2. Looked up from germline, CDR1 is SQVTM and CDR2 is ANQGSEA. V was pared by 3 bases and J by 3 bases, with 4 bases of the junction left unmatched. The CDR3 is 13 residues long.

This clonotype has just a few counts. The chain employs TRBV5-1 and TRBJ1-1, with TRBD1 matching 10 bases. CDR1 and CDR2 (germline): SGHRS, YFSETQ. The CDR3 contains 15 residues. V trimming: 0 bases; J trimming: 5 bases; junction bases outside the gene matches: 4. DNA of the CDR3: TGCGCCAGCAGCTTGGGACAGGGGGCGCCTACTGAAGCTTTCTTT. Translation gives CASSLGQGAPTEAFF.

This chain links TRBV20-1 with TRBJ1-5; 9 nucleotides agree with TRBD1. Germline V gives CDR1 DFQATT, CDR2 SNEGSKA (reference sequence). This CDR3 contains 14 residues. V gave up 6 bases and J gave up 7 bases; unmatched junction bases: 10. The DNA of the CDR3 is TGCAGTGCCCCGGGACAGGGAAACGGACAGCCCCAGCATTTT. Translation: CSAPGQGNGQPQHF.

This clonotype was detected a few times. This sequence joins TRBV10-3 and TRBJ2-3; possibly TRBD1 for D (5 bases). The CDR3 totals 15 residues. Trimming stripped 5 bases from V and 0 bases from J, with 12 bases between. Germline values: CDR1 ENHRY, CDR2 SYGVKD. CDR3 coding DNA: TGTGCCATCAGTCCTAGGGGTACTAGCACAGATACGCAGTATTTT. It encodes CAISPRGTSTDTQYF.